Listed below are T cell receptor beta chains from one sample, sequenced in a study of human T cells and chemical hapten exposure. Each CDR3 protein gets one entry after TCRdb re-called the RACE reads with MiXCR. Found here are roughly 100,000 distinct CDR3 sequences, around 10% of them singletons; the top ten hold around 1.6%. The specimen was whole blood, collected in connection with sensitization to the hapten diphenylcyclopropenone (DPC). The source is a woman aged 45-65 years with alopecia areata. Some clones in this sample may be carry-over from other donors' samples. Both conserved end residues are part of each CDR3. The D gene is left open where the match is weak. The size entry is marked missing in some rows and otherwise reads once, few, many or a size class.

TRBV5-6	-	TRBJ1-2	-	CASSLVHISLTYGYTF	TGTGCCAGCAGCTTAGTTCATATCTCCCTTACTTATGGCTACACCTTC
TRBV12-3/TRBV12-4	few	TRBJ1-1	-	CASSLQGTDTEAFF	TGTGCCAGCAGTCTACAGGGAACCGACACTGAAGCTTTCTTT
TRBV2	many	TRBJ1-5	-	CASRTGGSNQPQHF	TGTGCCAGCAGGACCGGCGGCAGCAATCAGCCCCAGCATTTT
TRBV7-2	-	TRBJ2-5	TRBD2	CASSRPTRGGGETQYF	TGTGCCAGCAGCCGCCCAACCCGGGGGGGCGGGGAGACCCAGTACTTC
TRBV2	many	TRBJ1-5	-	CASSARGQLNQPQHF	TGTGCCAGCAGTGCGCGCGGGCAGCTTAATCAGCCCCAGCATTTT
TRBV20-1	-	TRBJ2-1	-	CTCEGLEYNEQFF	TGCACCTGCGAGGGACTGGAGTACAATGAGCAGTTCTTC
TRBV19	few	TRBJ2-2	-	CATSQGLRGTGELFF	TGTGCCACCTCCCAGGGGCTGAGGGGGACCGGGGAGCTGTTTTTT
TRBV25-1	many	TRBJ1-3	TRBD1	CASSAPTGAGNTIYF	TGTGCCAGCAGTGCCCCCACAGGGGCGGGCAACACCATATATTTT
TRBV20-1	many	TRBJ2-1	-	CSFFGGRISYNEQFF	TGCAGTTTTTTCGGGGGGCGCATATCCTACAATGAGCAGTTCTTC
TRBV5-1	many	TRBJ2-7	-	CASSEQASSYEQYF	TGCGCCAGCAGCGAACAGGCGAGCTCCTACGAGCAGTACTTC
TRBV5-1	-	TRBJ2-1	-	CASSRTQGGSSNEQFF	TGCGCCAGCAGCAGAACACAGGGAGGATCTTCGAATGAGCAGTTCTTC
TRBV14	-	TRBJ2-3	-	CASSLLGGAYTDTQYF	TGTGCCAGCAGCCTCCTAGGGGGGGCCTACACAGATACGCAGTATTTT
TRBV7-9	many	TRBJ2-1	-	CASSLESGYNEQFF	TGTGCCAGCAGCTTAGAGAGCGGATACAATGAGCAGTTCTTC
TRBV7-6	many	TRBJ2-3	-	CASSLAPAGTPTDTQYF	TGTGCCAGCAGCTTAGCGCCGGCGGGAACTCCCACAGATACGCAGTATTTT
TRBV12-3/TRBV12-4	many	TRBJ1-1	-	CASSFQGNTEAFF	TGTGCCAGCAGCTTTCAGGGGAACACTGAAGCTTTCTTT
TRBV14	few	TRBJ2-7	TRBD2	CASSFGLAGVQQYF	TGTGCCAGCAGCTTCGGACTAGCGGGAGTGCAGCAGTACTTC
TRBV12-3/TRBV12-4	many	TRBJ1-2	TRBD1	CASSLGQGAGKNYGYTF	TGTGCCAGCAGTCTCGGACAGGGGGCCGGGAAAAACTATGGCTACACCTTC
TRBV28	-	TRBJ2-7	-	CASKTGRYEQYF	TGTGCCAGCAAAACCGGTCGTTACGAGCAGTACTTC
TRBV7-9	-	TRBJ2-3	TRBD2	CASSLALRGIDTQYF	TGTGCCAGCAGCTTAGCGCTGCGGGGGATAGATACGCAGTATTTT
TRBV10-2	many	TRBJ1-5	-	CASRSSRDQPQHF	TGCGCCAGCAGATCCAGTAGGGATCAGCCCCAGCATTTT
TRBV3-1	-	TRBJ2-2	-	CASSQDRFRTNTGELFF	TGTGCCAGCAGCCAAGATCGGTTTAGGACGAACACCGGGGAGCTGTTTTTT